Below, 14 T cell receptor beta chains from the same sample are listed, as sequenced in a study of identical twins. TCRdb independently ran MiXCR on the 5' RACE reads; one entry per CDR3 protein. This sample has some 710,000 distinct CDR3 sequences, with approximately 6% found just once. Sample: naive T cells sorted from blood. These receptors were obtained from a young man in good health.

This clonotype was recorded many times. J is TRBJ2-3 and V is TRBV6-5; D is tentatively TRBD1 or TRBD2 (6 bases each). Looked up from germline, CDR1 is MNHEY and CDR2 is SVGAGI. Trimming cost V 0 bases and J 5 bases, with 24 bases left between them. The CDR3 covers 19 residues. Here the CDR3 DNA reads TGTGCCAGCAGTTACTCGGGGGGCCAGGCCGGGGGCCGCGGAGATACGCAGTATTTT. Amino acids: CASSYSGGQAGGRGDTQYF.

This clonotype was found a few times. The V call is TRBV4-1, the J call TRBJ1-1; 9 bases are shared with TRBD1. CDR3 size: 14 residues. Looked up from germline, CDR1 is MGHRA and CDR2 is YSYEKL. Trimming took 3 bases from V and 11 from J; bases not matched to a gene: 10. The CDR3 bases are TGCGCCAGCAGCCAGGCTCAGGGACAGGGAGATGCTTTCTTT. Encoded protein: CASSQAQGQGDAFF.

This clonotype was seen repeatedly, ten times or more. This sequence joins TRBV12-3 or TRBV12-4 and TRBJ1-1; TRBD1 matches 8 bases. The CDR3 has 14 residues. V was clipped by 6 bases and J by 1 base; unmatched bases: 4. The chain's CDR3 is CASRGGQANTEAFF. CDR3 bases: TGTGCCAGCAGGGGGGGACAGGCGAACACTGAAGCTTTCTTT.

This chain joins TRBV7-2 and TRBJ2-7; D remains ambiguous. Germline V gene data show CDR1 as SGHTA and CDR2 as FQGNSA. The CDR3 consists of 12 residues. V lost 4 bases and J 3 bases, leaving 7 bases between the germline ends. DNA for the CDR3: TGTGCCAGCAGCTCAAACCACTACGAGCAGTACTTC. Protein: CASSSNHYEQYF.

This clonotype has more than one count but fewer than ten. The chain has TRBV11-2 and TRBJ2-6, with TRBD1 matching over 10 bases. This CDR3 comprises 20 residues. Germline V gene lookup returns CDR1 SGHAT and CDR2 FQNNGV. V trimming: 4 bases; J trimming: 2 bases; junction bases outside the gene matches: 14. The CDR3 bases are TGTGCCAGCAGCTCAAGGGACAGGGGTTTGCCCTCTCCTGGGGCCAACGTCCTGACTTTC. It is translated as CASSSRDRGLPSPGANVLTF. The full variable domain, in which reference TRBV11-2 and TRBJ2-6 provide the parts outside the CDR3, is EAGVAQSPRYKIIEKRQSVAFWCNPISGHATLYWYQQILGQGPKLLIQFQNNGVVDDSQLPKDRFSAERLKGVDSTLKIQPAKLEDSAVYLCASSSRDRGLPSPGANVLTFGAGSRLTVL.

This clonotype showed up just a few times. The rearrangement uses TRBV20-1 and TRBJ2-4, with no clear D. Trimming stripped 6 bases from V and 8 bases from J, with 14 bases between. Germline lookup yields CDR1 DFQATT and CDR2 SNEGSKA (reference sequence). The CDR3 loop spans 12 amino acids. DNA for the CDR3: TGCAGTGCCCGGGCCCCGTTGTACATTCAGTACTTC. Translated: CSARAPLYIQYF.

This clonotype was seen repeatedly, ten times or more. The gene calls are TRBV7-2 and TRBJ2-5; tentatively, D is TRBD2 (5 bases). The V end was cut by 5 bases, the J end by 3 bases, with 10 bases between. The CDR3 totals 13 residues. In germline, CDR1 is SGHTA, CDR2 FQGNSA. CDR3 DNA: TGTGCCAGCAGCATCGGGATGAAAGAGACCCAGTACTTC. Protein sequence: CASSIGMKETQYF.

The V call is TRBV30, the J call TRBJ2-5; D unresolved. Germline assignment: CDR1 GTSNPN and CDR2 SVGIG (reference sequence). The CDR3 sequence is 11 residues long. The V end was cut by 0 bases, the J end by 4 bases, with 3 bases between. In DNA, the CDR3 is TGTGCCTGGAGTGTCTCAGAGACCCAGTACTTC. The encoded protein is CAWSVSETQYF.

This chain joins TRBV5-1 and TRBJ2-5; D unresolved. Germline CDR1 and CDR2: SGHRS and YFSETQ. Trimming pared 5 bases from V and 5 bases from J, leaving 22 bases between. The CDR3 totals 16 residues. CDR3 protein: CASSSDLTSVGETQYF. DNA for the CDR3: TGCGCCAGCAGTTCGGACCTAACGTCCGTCGGGGAGACCCAGTACTTC.

The chain couples TRBV29-1 to TRBJ2-1; 8 bases line up with TRBD2. CDR1 and CDR2 (germline): SQVTM, ANQGSEA. This CDR3 is built from 17 residues. J gave up 6 bases and V 0 bases, and 13 bases lay outside the gene matches. The CDR3 nucleotides read TGCAGCGTTGAAGAGGATCGGACTAGCCTTTTTTTCAATGAGCAGTTCTTC. Residues: CSVEEDRTSLFFNEQFF.

This clonotype was seen only a few times. The chain is built from TRBV7-3 and TRBJ2-2; D unresolved. Trimming cost V 2 bases and J 1 base, with 8 bases left between them. The V gene's germline CDR1 is SGHTA and CDR2 FQGTGA. The CDR3 has 15 residues. CDR3 bases: TGTGCCAGCAGCTTAGACGGATGGAACACCGGGGAGCTGTTTTTT. Its translation: CASSLDGWNTGELFF.

This clonotype was detected ten times or more. This chain connects TRBV5-1 to TRBJ2-3; a weak D match, TRBD1 (5 bases). There are 17 residues in the CDR3. V was trimmed by 5 bases and J by 2 bases, leaving 21 bases between them. The germline V gene has CDR1 SGHRS and CDR2 YFSETQ. CDR3 amino acids: CASSSLGAGSHTDTQYF. CDR3 bases: TGCGCCAGCAGTTCCTTAGGGGCAGGGTCCCACACAGATACGCAGTATTTT. The entire variable domain, with the rest obtained from reference TRBV5-1 and TRBJ2-3, is as follows: KAGVTQTPRYLIKTRGQQVTLSCSPISGHRSVSWYQQTPGQGLQFLFEYFSETQRNKGNFPGRFSGRQFSNSRSEMNVSTLELGDSALYLCASSSLGAGSHTDTQYFGPGTRLTVL.

This chain uses TRBV7-8 with TRBJ1-1; D is perhaps TRBD1 (6 bases). The ends were cut back, 0 bases at V and 1 base at J, with 9 bases in the middle. Germline V gene lookup returns CDR1 SGHVS and CDR2 FQNEAQ. CDR3 size: 15 residues. CDR3: CASSLAAGANTEAFF. The CDR3 region has the DNA TGTGCCAGCAGCTTAGCGGCAGGGGCGAACACTGAAGCTTTCTTT.

This chain links TRBV7-2 with TRBJ2-7, with D perhaps TRBD2 (6 bases). Germline V CDR1 and CDR2: SGHTA, FQGNSA. The CDR3 runs 15 residues. Trimming took 5 bases from V and 2 from J, leaving 16 bases between them. The CDR3 coding sequence is TGTGCCAGCAGCGCGTTGGGGGGTTACGCCTACGAGCAGTACGTC. It translates to CASSALGGYAYEQYV.